This T cell receptor beta chain was captured in a study of early T cells in non-severe SARS-CoV-2 infection. Germline CDR1 and CDR2: SGHAT and FQNNGV. The CDR3 loop spans 14 amino acids. Trimming stripped 5 bases from V and 6 bases from J, with 14 bases between. Each single cDNA molecule received a unique molecular identifier. One entry per CDR3 protein, called by TCRdb with MiXCR from the 5' RACE reads. The repertoire holds 75,000 to 80,000 distinct CDR3 sequences, with approximately 10% as singletons. This clonotype originated in an adult who was a healthcare worker with PCR-confirmed SARS-CoV-2 infection or an uninfected control (not recorded which). The sequenced sample was whole blood, obtained at baseline. The rearrangement joins TRBV11-2 to TRBJ2-1; D unclear. The CDR3 DNA is TGTGCCAGCAGCCATGAGCCGGAGCTCAATGAGCAGTTCTTC. Amino acid sequence: CASSHEPELNEQFF.